This TCR beta chain was sequenced for a study of T-cell reconstitution after alpha-beta-depleted transplantation in children. Whole-study results and caveats: Reportedly, roughly two months post-transplant, alpha-beta T cells arose from several hundred expanded graft clones. The high TCRbeta diversity at day 60 in some patients came from surviving recipient T cells and thymic progenitors. T-cell numbers and diversity one year post-transplant derived largely from freshly generated T cells.

For TCRbeta, the library was prepared with unique molecular identifiers. Each CDR3 protein is one row after TCRdb ran MiXCR on the PCR reads. The sample shows about 230,000 distinct CDR3 sequences, approximately 11% of them seen only once. To note about this clonotype: Its antigen remains unknown.

The ends were cut back, 9 bases at V and 4 bases at J, with 17 bases in the middle. CDR3 size: 14 residues. This clonotype originated in a child under two years old with acute myeloid leukemia, due to receive a stem cell transplant. Specimen: PBMCs, collected before TCRalphabeta/CD19-depleted stem cell transplant. The V and J genes are TRBV5-3 and TRBJ2-4; D perhaps matches TRBD1 (5 bases). TRBV5-3 is placed among ORFs of uncertain function. DNA for the CDR3: TGTGCCATGGGCTTGGGGCAGGGAAAAAACATTCAGTACTTC. Its protein is CAMGLGQGKNIQYF.